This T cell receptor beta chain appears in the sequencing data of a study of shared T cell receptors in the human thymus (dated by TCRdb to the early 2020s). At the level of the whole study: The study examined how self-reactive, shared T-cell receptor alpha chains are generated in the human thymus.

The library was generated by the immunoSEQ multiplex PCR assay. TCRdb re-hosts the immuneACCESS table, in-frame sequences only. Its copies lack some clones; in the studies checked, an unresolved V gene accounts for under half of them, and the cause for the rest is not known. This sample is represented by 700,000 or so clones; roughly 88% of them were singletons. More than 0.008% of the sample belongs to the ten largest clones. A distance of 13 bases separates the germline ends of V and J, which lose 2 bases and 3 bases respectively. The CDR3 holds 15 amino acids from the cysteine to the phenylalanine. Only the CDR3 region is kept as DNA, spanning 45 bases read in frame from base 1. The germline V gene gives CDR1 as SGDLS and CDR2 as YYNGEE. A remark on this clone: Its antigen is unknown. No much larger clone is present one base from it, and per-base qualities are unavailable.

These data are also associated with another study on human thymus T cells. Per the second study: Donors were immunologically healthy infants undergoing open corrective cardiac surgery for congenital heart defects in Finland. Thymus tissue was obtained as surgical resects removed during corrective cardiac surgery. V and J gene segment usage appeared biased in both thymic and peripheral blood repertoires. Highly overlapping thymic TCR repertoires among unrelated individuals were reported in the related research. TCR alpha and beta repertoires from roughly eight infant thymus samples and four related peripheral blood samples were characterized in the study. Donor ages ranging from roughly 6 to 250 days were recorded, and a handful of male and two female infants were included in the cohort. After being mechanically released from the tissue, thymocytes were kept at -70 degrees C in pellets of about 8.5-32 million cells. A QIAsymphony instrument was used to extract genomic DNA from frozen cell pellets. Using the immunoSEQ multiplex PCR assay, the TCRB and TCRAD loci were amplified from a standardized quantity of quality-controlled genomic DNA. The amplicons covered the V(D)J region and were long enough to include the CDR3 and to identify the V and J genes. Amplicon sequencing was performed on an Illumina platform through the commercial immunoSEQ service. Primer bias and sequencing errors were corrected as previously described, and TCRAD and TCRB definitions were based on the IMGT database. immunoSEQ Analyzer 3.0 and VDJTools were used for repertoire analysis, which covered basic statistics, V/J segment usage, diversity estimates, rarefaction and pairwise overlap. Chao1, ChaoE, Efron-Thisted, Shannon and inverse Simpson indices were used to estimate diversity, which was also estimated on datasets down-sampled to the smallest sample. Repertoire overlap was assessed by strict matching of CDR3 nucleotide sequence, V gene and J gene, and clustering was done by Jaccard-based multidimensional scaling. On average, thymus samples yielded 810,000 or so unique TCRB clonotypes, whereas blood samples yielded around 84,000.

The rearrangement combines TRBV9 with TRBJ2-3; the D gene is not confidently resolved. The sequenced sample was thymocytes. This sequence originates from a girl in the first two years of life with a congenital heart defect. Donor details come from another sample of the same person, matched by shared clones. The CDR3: CASSVRGVRTDTQYF. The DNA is TGTGCCAGCAGCGTCCGAGGTGTCCGGACAGATACGCAGTATTTT.